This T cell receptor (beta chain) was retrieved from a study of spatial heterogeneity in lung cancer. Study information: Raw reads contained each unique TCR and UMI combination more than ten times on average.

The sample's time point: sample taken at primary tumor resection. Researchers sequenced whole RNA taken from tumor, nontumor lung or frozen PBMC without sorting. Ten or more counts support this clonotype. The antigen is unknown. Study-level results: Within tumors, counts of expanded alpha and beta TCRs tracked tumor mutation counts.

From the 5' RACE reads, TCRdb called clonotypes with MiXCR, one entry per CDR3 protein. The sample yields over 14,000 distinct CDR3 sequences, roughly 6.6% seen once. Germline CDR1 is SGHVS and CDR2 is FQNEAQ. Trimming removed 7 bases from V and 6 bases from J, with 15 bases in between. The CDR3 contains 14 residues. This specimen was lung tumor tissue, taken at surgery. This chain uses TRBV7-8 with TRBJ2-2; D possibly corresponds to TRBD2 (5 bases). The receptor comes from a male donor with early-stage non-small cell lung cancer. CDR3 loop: CASTPGLNAGELFF. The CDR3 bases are TGTGCCAGCACCCCGGGATTGAATGCCGGGGAGCTGTTTTTT.